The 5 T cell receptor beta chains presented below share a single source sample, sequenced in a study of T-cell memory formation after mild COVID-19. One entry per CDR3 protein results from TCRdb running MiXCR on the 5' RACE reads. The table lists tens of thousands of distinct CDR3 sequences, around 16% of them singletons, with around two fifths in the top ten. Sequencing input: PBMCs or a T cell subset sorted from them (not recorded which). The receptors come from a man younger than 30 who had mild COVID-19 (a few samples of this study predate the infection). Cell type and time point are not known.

In DNA form, the CDR3 reads TGTGCCAGCAGTGAAGTCTGGGGCCCCGGCCAGCAGTTCTTC. Amino acids: CASSEVWGPGQQFF. The V and J genes are TRBV6-1 and TRBJ2-1; possibly TRBD1 for D (5 bases). The length of the CDR3 is 14 residues. Germline values: CDR1 MNHNS, CDR2 SASEGT. Trimming removed 1 base at V and 11 bases at J, with 15 bases between.

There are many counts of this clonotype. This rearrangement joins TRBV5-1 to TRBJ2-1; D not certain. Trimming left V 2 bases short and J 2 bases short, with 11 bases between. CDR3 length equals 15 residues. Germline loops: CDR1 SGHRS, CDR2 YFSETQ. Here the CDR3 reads CASSFAVLAYNEQFF. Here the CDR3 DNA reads TGCGCCAGCAGCTTTGCGGTGTTGGCCTACAATGAGCAGTTCTTC.

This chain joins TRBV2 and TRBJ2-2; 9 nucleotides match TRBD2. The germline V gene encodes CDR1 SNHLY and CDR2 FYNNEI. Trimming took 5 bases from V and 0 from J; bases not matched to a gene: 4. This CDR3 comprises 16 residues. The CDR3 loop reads CASSTAGGTNTGELFF. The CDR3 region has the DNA TGTGCCAGCAGTACAGCGGGGGGCACGAACACCGGGGAGCTGTTTTTT.

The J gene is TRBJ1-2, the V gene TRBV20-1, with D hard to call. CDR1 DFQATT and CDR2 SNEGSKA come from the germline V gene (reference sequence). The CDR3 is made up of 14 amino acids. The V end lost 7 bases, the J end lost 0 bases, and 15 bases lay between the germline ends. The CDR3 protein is CSVPRFASNYGYTF. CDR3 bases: TGCAGTGTGCCGAGGTTCGCCTCTAACTATGGCTACACCTTC.

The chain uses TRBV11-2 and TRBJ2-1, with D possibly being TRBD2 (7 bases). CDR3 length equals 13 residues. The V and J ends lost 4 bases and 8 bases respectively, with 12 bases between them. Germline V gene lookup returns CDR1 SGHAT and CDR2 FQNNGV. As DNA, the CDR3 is TGTGCCAGCAGCTGGGGGGGCGGGGATGAGCAGTTCTTC. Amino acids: CASSWGGGDEQFF.